This entry concerns a single T cell receptor beta chain. No antigen is known for it. The data originate from a study of blood T cells in healthy people across ages. The second PCR ran about 6 to 12 cycles with a sample-barcoded 5' primer and J-beta primers. TCRdb processed the 5' RACE reads anew with MiXCR; each CDR3 protein has one entry. The sample consists of 1,100,000 or so distinct CDR3 sequences, around 43% of them appearing once. Whole-study findings and limits: Compared with aged donors, long-lived donors showed fewer expanded clones, suggesting selection. Age showed a roughly linear inverse relationship with TCR beta diversity per million T cells.

Germline CDR1 and CDR2: DFQATT and SNEGSKA (reference sequence). This CDR3 comprises 14 residues. V was cut by 2 bases and J by 8 bases, with 17 bases left in between. The sequenced sample consisted of blood. The receptor's source is a woman aged 60-75 years in good health. This chain joins TRBV20-1 and TRBJ2-3; D possibly corresponds to TRBD2 (6 bases). Here the CDR3 DNA reads TGCAGTGCTAGAATGTCGGGGGATCAAACTACGCAGTATTTT. Translation: CSARMSGDQTTQYF.